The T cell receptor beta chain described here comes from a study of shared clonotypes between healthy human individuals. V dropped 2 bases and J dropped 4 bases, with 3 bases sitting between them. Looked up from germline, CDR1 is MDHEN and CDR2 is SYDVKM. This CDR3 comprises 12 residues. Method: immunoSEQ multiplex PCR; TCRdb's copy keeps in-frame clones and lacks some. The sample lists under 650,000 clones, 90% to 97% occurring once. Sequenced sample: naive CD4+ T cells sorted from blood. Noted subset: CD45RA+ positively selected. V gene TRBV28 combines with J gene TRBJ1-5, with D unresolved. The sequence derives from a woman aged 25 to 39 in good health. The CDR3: CASSLMNQPQHF. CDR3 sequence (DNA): TGTGCCAGCAGTTTAATGAATCAGCCCCAGCATTTT.